This T cell receptor beta chain was sequenced in a study of regulatory T cells in long-lasting Graves disease (dated by TCRdb to about 2021). About the investigation overall: Newly diagnosed Graves' disease patients had taken antithyroid drugs for less than 3 months. Peripheral blood TCR sequencing and RNA sequencing compared persistent Graves' disease patients with newly diagnosed Graves' disease patients. The study took place in China and was registered as a clinical trial. TCR sequencing covered around 13 persistent and 20 or so newly diagnosed Graves' disease patients, around 33 samples in total. Beyond this particular receptor, the publication reports: The authors noted that the small sample size was a limitation that may lower accuracy. Only the TCR beta chain was sequenced and analyzed. The study examined only peripheral blood because the primary lesion, thyroid tissue, could not be accessed. Lower TCR Shannon entropy and fewer highly expanded clones were observed in persistent Graves' disease patients than in newly diagnosed patients, which suggested clonal expansion. TRBV28, TRBJ1-2 and TRBJ2-5 were preferentially used in persistent disease, while TRBV20-1 and TRBJ2-1 were favored in newly diagnosed disease. More public clonotypes were shared among persistent patients (2,741) than among newly diagnosed patients (966).

Worth noting for this clonotype: It lacks a known antigen. Base qualities are not recorded, but no much larger clone differs from it by a single base.

The CDR3 starts with the cysteine, ends with the phenylalanine, and has 11 residues. CDR3 DNA only is kept here, 33 bases in frame from base 1. Trimming costs V 4 bases and J 6 bases, and their ends lie 7 bases apart. CDR1 MNHEY and CDR2 SVGAGI were looked up in the germline V gene. Library prep was done by multiplex PCR. Sequenced using an Illumina HiSeq 4000. TCR beta libraries were built with iRepertoire HTBI primers and Arm-PCR amplification of CDR3 regions. Before sequencing, the PCR products underwent gel purification. The source study handled its data this way. Across samples, 60 to 80 TRBV and approximately 15 TRBJ segments were identified and used for gene usage analysis of CDR3 amino acid clonotypes. Filtered high-quality paired reads were merged into contigs using COPE and FqMerger. BLAST was used to align contigs to IMGT TRBV, TRBD and TRBJ reference genes, with CDR3 defined following IMGT. Highly expanded clones were defined as clonotypes with a frequency above 0.1%. Shannon entropy was used to measure repertoire diversity, and the Gini coefficient was used to measure V-J evenness. A clonotype was considered public if more than one individual shared it. TCRdb's own reprocessing of the public reads used fastp at Q25 and MiXCR and kept productive beta chains. Rows are unified per CDR3 protein, each entry keeping the most common DNA and genes. V and J calls and clone size were set by TCRdb, not the authors. The sample contains 500,000 to 700,000 distinct CDR3 sequences, around 17% of them found a single time. The ten biggest clones cover 15% to 20% of the sample.

Sample time point, as interpreted from the label and publication: newly diagnosed GD, antithyroid drugs for less than 3 months. RNA was extracted from PBMCs in TRIzol for both TCR sequencing and RNA sequencing. The diagnosis of Graves' disease followed American Thyroid Association guidelines. Patients for the study were recruited at an endocrinology department in Xi'an, China. Each patient gave approximately 9 milliliters of peripheral blood, collected in an EDTA anticoagulant tube. PBMCs were isolated by Ficoll Paque Plus density gradient separation without further T cell sorting. An Agilent 2100 Bioanalyzer and agarose gel were used to assess RNA quality, and a NanoDrop 2000 was used to measure RNA concentration. This same sample was also taken into another study, of T cells in Graves' hyperthyroidism and ophthalmopathy. That second publication adds: Graves' hyperthyroidism was defined as stable when no progression to ophthalmopathy occurred over 18 months of follow-up. Hyperthyroidism patients were aged 18 to 65 years and newly diagnosed, with disease duration of less than 2 months. Exclusion was applied to patients with uncontrolled infections, other autoimmune diseases, pregnancy or lactation. Diagnoses were established on the basis of clinical symptoms, serum thyroxine and TRAb, thyroid ultrasound, and orbital computed tomography. The first round of RT-PCR for the TCR CDR3 was performed with the HTBI primer set and the Qiagen OneStep RT-PCR kit. Most expanded thyroid clonotypes (frequency above 0.001) were also found in blood, which suggests that blood repertoires may mirror thyroid immune responses. A 13 V-J signature model separated ophthalmopathy from stable hyperthyroidism, with 87.88% sensitivity and 81.08% specificity in cross-validation and 80%/75% in testing. During validation, the model predicted progression to ophthalmopathy a median of around 7 months ahead of onset, with roughly 65% sensitivity and roughly 75% specificity. To identify distinguishing TCR V-J signatures, a discovery cohort of 90 to 100 patients was used, comprising some 45 with Graves' ophthalmopathy and 57 with stable Graves' hyperthyroidism. Whether ophthalmopathy could be predicted prospectively was tested in an independent validation cohort made up of approximately 19 hyperthyroidism patients plus 17 patients who later progressed to ophthalmopathy. The 100 discovery patients were divided at random into training and test sets in a 7:3 ratio. In addition, the study compared T-cell repertoires in thyroid tissue and in blood from about six Graves' hyperthyroidism patients. After sampling, hyperthyroidism patients received methimazole starting at 30 mg daily, and ophthalmopathy patients received high-dose intravenous methylprednisolone. Libraries were constructed in a second round of multiplex PCR, after which size selection and purification were carried out. Paired-end sequencing of the libraries was performed with 100 bp reads on an Illumina HiSeq2000. Raw data were processed with SOAPnuke, discarding reads with adapters, uncalled bases, mean Phred below 15, or no exact constant-primer or identifier match. High-quality paired reads were merged with COPE v1.2.5, and unique nucleotide sequences were defined as clonotypes. MiTCR v1.1 was used to align clonotypes to the IMGT TRBV, TRBD and TRBJ reference segments. The analysis included only V-J combinations with a frequency above 0.0001, which together covered roughly 99% of the repertoires. The TCS score was defined as the ratio of F50 (clonal expansion) to E x V (chaos), calculated using BLOSUM62-based TCRdist between CDR3 peptides within each V-J. Welch's t-statistics and random forest reduced some 510 V-J features to about 13, which were used in a naive Bayes classifier (R e1071). Sample size was not statistically predetermined, and blinding of investigators to group allocation was not performed. According to the paper, TCR Vbeta CDR3 sequencing was carried out on more than 120 peripheral blood samples, which came from approximately 43 ophthalmopathy, around 74 hyperthyroidism and roughly 17 progressor patients.

The clonotype originates from a woman aged 25 to 39 with Graves disease. Donor details come from another sample of the same person, matched by shared clones. The V and J segments used are TRBV6-5 and TRBJ2-7; too little of a D gene remains to name it. This specimen consisted of peripheral blood mononuclear cells (PBMCs), obtained at new diagnosis, from a patient treated with antithyroid drugs. The sequenced DNA is TGTGCCAGCAGTTTTAGTGGCGAGCAGTACTTC. Protein translation: CASSFSGEQYF.